The following is a TCR beta chain sequence with its context. Original processing notes: The assay estimated nucleated cells by amplifying reference gene primers. Clones were sequenced by immunoSEQ multiplex PCR, and TCRdb holds only the in-frame ones, with some missing. The DNA gave D and trimming, while V, J and clone size come from that table. The sample comprises roughly 230,000 clones, 80% to 90% of which are singletons, and about 7% rests with the top ten. The germline V gene encodes CDR1 ENHRY and CDR2 SYGVKD. The CDR3 sequence is 17 residues long. V was trimmed by 5 bases and J by 1 base, leaving 19 bases between them. These data originate in a study of blood T cell repertoires in COVID-19. Study overall: Material from acute and convalescent COVID-19 was sourced from the United States, Italy and Spain.

This clonotype was sampled from a woman aged 45 to 65 who had been exposed to COVID-19. The chain has TRBV10-3 and TRBJ2-3; maybe TRBD2 (6 bases). The sequenced material came from PBMCs or T cells enriched from blood (not recorded which). The CDR3 is CAISNYAGNGGTDTQYF. The CDR3 bases are TGTGCCATCAGTAATTATGCGGGGAACGGTGGCACAGATACGCAGTATTTT.